This T cell receptor (beta chain) was sequenced during a study of shared clonotypes between healthy human individuals (dated by TCRdb to 2018 to 2021). Notes on the research overall: A few men and two women, aged 18 to 49 years, made up the cohort. For each donor, CD4 naive and CD4 memory were each run on three plates, CD8 naive on two plates, and CD8 memory on one plate. To estimate repertoire size and how much clonotype sharing occurs between individuals, the study deeply sequenced the blood TCR repertoires of several healthy adults. Libraries were prepared and TCR repertoires were sequenced by different laboratories using diverse techniques, in order to increase sequencing depth and limit assay-specific biases. Per donor, leukapheresis produced somewhere between about 0.8 and 9.5 billion PBMCs.

Using the deep immunoSEQ assay, multiplex PCR amplified TCR CDR3 regions from genomic DNA. Extracted genomic DNA from each cell subset was spread evenly across all wells of several immunoSEQ 96-well plates, with each plate serving as a replicate. For sorted subsets, each replicate PCR was loaded with about 200 ng genomic DNA, equivalent to some 31,000 T cell genomes. Purified libraries were measured with a Qubit 3.0 fluorometer, size-checked on a Bioanalyzer 2100, and measured again with the KAPA Library Quantification kit. Every immunoSEQ 96-well plate was sequenced on a dedicated single-read 150-cycle Illumina NextSeq 550 flow cell. In the original analysis: Because the immunoSEQ output held only junctional sequences and lacked quality scores, the filtering could not match the filtering applied to full-length reads. To assign V/J genes and CDR3, sequences were annotated using PyIR, a Python wrapper for IgBLAST v1.9, with IMGT germline references. Reads were removed for weak V/J assignments (E-value above 1e-6), missing CDR3, stop codons, out-of-frame junctions, or ambiguous translated residues. V3J clonotypes were defined as sequences sharing an identical inferred V gene, J gene, and CDR3 amino acid sequence. The percentage overlap between two repertoires was calculated by dividing the number of shared unique clonotypes by the size of the smaller repertoire. Repertoire richness was assessed with RTK rarefaction, the Chao1 estimator, and Recon v2.1 estimates of unobserved clonotypes. Generation probabilities were computed with OLGA for all TCRbeta clonotypes obtained by the gDNA method from several donors. Here the immuneACCESS table is served through TCRdb, limited to in-frame sequences with V and J called. Missing clones are a known gap in these copies; in checked studies unresolved V genes cover under half, and the rest lacks a known reason. The V and J calls and the clone size are those of that table, but D and trimming were determined from the DNA. A total of about 2.3 million clones appear in this sample, 85% to 95% of them only once. The ten most abundant clones make up approximately 0.39% of the sample.

The germline ends are 13 bases apart after V is trimmed by 3 bases and J by 8 bases. Sequences SNHLY (CDR1) and FYNNEI (CDR2) are obtained from the germline V gene. The CDR3 covers 13 residues, taking in both the cysteine and the phenylalanine. The only DNA kept is the CDR3, 39 bases in frame from the first base. This clone showed up just a few times. Its target antigen remains unknown. No base quality information exists; no much larger clone differs at one position. What the research found in general, with its limitations: Even with the large sequencing depth, rarefaction of the sorted-subset datasets indicated that sequencing was incomplete. Higher generation probabilities were observed for clonotypes shared by all four sorted-subset donors than for non-shared clonotypes. Naive subsets generally had larger estimated clonotype richness than memory subsets. Sampling was restricted to blood, and TCR repertoires in tissue are likely to differ from TCR repertoires in blood. Approximately 5% of naive CD4, 3.5% of naive CD8, around 2.3% of memory CD4, and 0.35% to 0.5% of memory CD8 clonotypes were shared across several donors. Pairwise subsampling indicated that sequencing depth was expected to affect the degree of clonotype sharing among donors. Because the study included only a small number of donors, the genetic and exposure-history diversity represented was limited.

The donors were healthy, HIV-negative adults who had no recently reported acute infections or vaccinations. Only Caucasian adults living in Nashville, Tennessee, USA were represented among the donors. CD4+ T cells were enriched by magnetic negative selection; naive cells were then positively selected on CD45RA, and the negative fraction formed the memory subset. After blood collection by leukapheresis, PBMCs were isolated using Ficoll-Histopaque density gradient centrifugation and then cryopreserved in the vapor phase of liquid nitrogen. Analytical flow cytometry was used to check the purity and quantity of every magnetically sorted T cell population. Each sorted fraction had its genomic DNA isolated and then quantified by UV absorbance on a Nanodrop 2000c.

This TCR was recovered from a man between 18 and 29 years old in good health. Some clones in this sample may be carry-over from other donors' samples. Specimen: naive CD4+ T cells from PBMCs. The sample's cell subset or site, from its label and the paper: CD45RA+ positively selected. The sequence links TRBV2 to TRBJ1-1; TRBD1 is a weak D gene call, 6 bases matching. Read as DNA, the sequence is TGTGCCAGCAGTGAGGAGACAGGTACAGAAGCTTTCTTT. This sequence encodes CASSEETGTEAFF. With the portions outside the CDR3 filled from the reference TRBV2 and TRBJ1-1 genes, the complete variable region becomes EPEVTQTPSHQVTQMGQEVILRCVPISNHLYFYWYRQILGQKVEFLVSFYNNEISEKSEIFDDQFSVERPDGSNFTLKIRSTKLEDSAMYFCASSEETGTEAFFGQGTRLTVV.